This entry concerns a single TCR beta chain. The antigen is undetermined. Germline V gene sequence: CDR1 KGHSH, CDR2 LQKENI. V was cut by 2 bases and J by 1 base, with 11 bases left in between. The CDR3 has 15 residues. Sequenced by immunoSEQ multiplex PCR; TCRdb stores in-frame clones only, minus some. The sample lists more than 55,000 clones; approximately 90% were seen once. This entry comes from a study of OX40 agonist ivuxolimab in advanced cancers. As for the study in general: Enrolled patients in dose escalation had cancers that were hepatocellular carcinoma, melanoma, renal cell or head and neck cancer. At around 81% male, the cohort had a mean age of 60 years, ranging from roughly 20 to 79.

Study-wide results and limits: The specificity for antigen of the expanded peripheral T cells was not determined. At 0.1 to 3.0 mg/kg and by week 6, CD4+ and CD8+ T cells in the blood had expanded clonally.

The chain recombines TRBV18 with TRBJ1-1, with unresolved D. The clonotype originates from an adult with an advanced solid tumor such as melanoma, head and neck, liver or kidney cancer. Sequencing was performed on CD4+ or CD8+ T cells sorted from blood, taken in a trial of the OX40 agonist ivuxolimab. The chain's CDR3 is CASSPSTLQNTEAFF. CDR3 nucleotides: TGTGCCAGCTCACCATCTACACTTCAGAACACTGAAGCTTTCTTT. The whole variable domain, filled in from reference TRBV18 and TRBJ1-1, reads NAGVMQNPRHLVRRRGQEARLRCSPMKGHSHVYWYRQLPEEGLKFMVYLQKENIIDESGMPKERFSAEFPKEGPSILRIQQVVRGDSAAYFCASSPSTLQNTEAFFGQGTRLTVV.